The rows below give T cell receptor beta chains drawn from one sample of a study of PD-1 blockade in mismatch repair-deficient tumors. The method was immunoSEQ multiplex PCR; TCRdb's version includes in-frame clones alone and lacks a portion of them. This table holds about 19,000 clones, more than 65% found once. The sequencing here drew on PBMCs, taken 52 weeks after starting pembrolizumab. The receptors were gathered from an adult with mismatch repair-deficient cancer. Each CDR3 is given with its conserved first and last residue. The D gene is left open where the match is weak. Rows may omit the clone size; those that give it use once, few, many or a size class.

>-|-|TRBV25-1|TRBJ1-4
CASSEREPRKLFF
TGTGCCAGCAGTGAGCGGGAACCCCGAAAACTGTTTTTT
>-|TRBD2|TRBV7-8|TRBJ2-7
CASSYRTSASYEQYF
TGTGCCAGCAGCTACCGGACTAGCGCCTCCTACGAGCAGTACTTC
>-|-|TRBV5-1|TRBJ2-5
CASTPAGTLQETQYF
TGCGCCAGCACCCCAGCCGGGACTCTACAAGAGACCCAGTACTTC
>-|TRBD2|TRBV13|TRBJ2-3
CASSLTSGRDTQYF
TGTGCCAGCAGCTTGACTAGCGGGAGAGATACGCAGTATTTT
>-|-|TRBV7-8|TRBJ2-1
CASSPSLAHEQFF
TGTGCCAGCAGCCCCAGCTTAGCCCATGAGCAGTTCTTC
>-|-|TRBV10-3|TRBJ1-1
CAISVVQGDSLANTEAFF
TGTGCCATCAGTGTAGTACAGGGCGATAGTTTGGCGAACACTGAAGCTTTCTTT
>-|-|TRBV4-2|TRBJ2-1
CASSQSPGGKRYNEQFF
TGTGCCAGCAGCCAAAGCCCCGGGGGAAAAAGATACAATGAGCAGTTCTTC
>-|-|TRBV28|TRBJ2-7
CASSLRGEQYF
TGTGCCAGCAGTTTAAGGGGGGAGCAGTACTTC
>-|TRBD1|TRBV2|TRBJ1-2
CASSLDRAYYGYTF
TGTGCCAGCAGTTTGGACAGGGCTTACTATGGCTACACCTTC
>-|-|TRBV2|TRBJ2-3
CASTGSRHGLPDTQYF
TGTGCCAGCACGGGGTCGCGACACGGGCTGCCAGATACGCAGTATTTT
>once|TRBD2|TRBV7-9|TRBJ2-3
CASSRAGGTDTQYF
TGTGCCAGCAGCCGGGCGGGGGGCACAGATACGCAGTATTTT
>-|-|TRBV5-4|TRBJ2-5
CASSISGGKETQYF
TGTGCCAGCAGTATCTCCGGGGGAAAAGAGACCCAGTACTTC
>-|-|TRBV2|TRBJ2-7
CASITRDSYEQYF
TGTGCCAGCATCACCAGGGACTCCTACGAGCAGTACTTC
>-|TRBD2|TRBV7-2|TRBJ2-3
CASSLGGGRAADTQYF
TGTGCCAGCAGCTTAGGCGGCGGGAGGGCCGCAGATACGCAGTATTTT
>-|-|TRBV5-1|TRBJ2-7
CASSLNGRGYEQYF
TGCGCCAGCAGCTTGAACGGGAGAGGCTACGAGCAGTACTTC
>-|TRBD2|TRBV2|TRBJ2-7
CASRSGTSGAYEQYF
TGTGCCAGCAGGTCAGGGACTAGCGGAGCCTACGAGCAGTACTTC
>-|TRBD1|TRBV28|TRBJ2-1
CASRPGTGGEQFF
TGTGCCAGCAGACCCGGGACAGGCGGCGAGCAGTTCTTC
>-|-|TRBV5-8|TRBJ2-3
CASSPGLSYTQYF
TGTGCCAGCAGCCCCGGACTATCTTATACGCAGTATTTT
>-|-|TRBV28|TRBJ1-4
CASTGGGAWEKLFF
TGTGCCAGCACCGGAGGGGGGGCTTGGGAAAAACTGTTTTTT
>few|TRBD1|TRBV30|TRBJ1-2
CAWRNYRGLYGYTF
TGTGCCTGGCGCAACTACAGGGGCCTCTATGGCTACACCTTC
>-|TRBD2|TRBV15|TRBJ2-2
CATSRIPGLAGGYTGELFF
TGTGCCACCAGCAGAATCCCGGGACTAGCGGGAGGGTACACCGGGGAGCTGTTTTTT
>-|-|TRBV7-3|TRBJ2-3
CASSSYSRESAQYF
TGTGCCAGCAGCTCCTACTCCCGGGAGTCTGCGCAGTATTTT
>-|-|TRBV7-2|TRBJ2-3
CASSSYTDTQYF
TGTGCCAGCAGCTCCTACACAGATACGCAGTATTTT
>-|TRBD1|TRBV4-2|TRBJ2-7
CASSSRQGGTYEQYF
TGTGCCAGCAGCTCACGACAGGGGGGGACCTACGAGCAGTACTTC
>-|TRBD2|TRBV4-2|TRBJ2-5
CASSLEAGGPGETQYF
TGTGCCAGCAGCCTAGAGGCGGGAGGGCCAGGTGAGACCCAGTACTTC
>-|-|TRBV29-1|TRBJ2-7
CSVGPNRKPYEQYF
TGCAGCGTTGGGCCTAACAGGAAGCCCTACGAGCAGTACTTC
>-|TRBD1|TRBV5-4|TRBJ2-4
CASSGTTGGAKNIQYF
TGTGCCAGCAGCGGGACGACAGGGGGAGCCAAAAACATTCAGTACTTC
>-|-|TRBV28|TRBJ2-2
CASSLWAENTGELFF
TGTGCCAGCAGTTTATGGGCTGAAAACACCGGGGAGCTGTTTTTT
>-|TRBD1|TRBV5-1|TRBJ2-7
CASSPLTGGSYEQYF
TGCGCCAGCAGCCCCCTGACAGGGGGCTCCTACGAGCAGTACTTC
>-|TRBD2|TRBV7-8|TRBJ2-2
CASSLARTSGRTGELFF
TGTGCCAGCAGCTTAGCGAGGACTAGCGGGAGAACCGGGGAGCTGTTTTTT
>-|-|TRBV28|TRBJ1-4
CASSLDGYEKLFF
TGTGCCAGCAGTTTAGACGGGTACGAAAAACTGTTTTTT
>-|TRBD2|TRBV5-1|TRBJ2-1
CASSQTSGYNVNNEQFF
TGCGCCAGCAGCCAGACTAGCGGGTACAATGTAAACAATGAGCAGTTCTTC
>-|-|TRBV9|TRBJ1-1
CASSDRVDTEAFF
TGTGCCAGCAGCGACAGGGTGGACACTGAAGCTTTCTTT
>-|-|TRBV21-1|TRBJ2-7
CASSKYAGSHLSEQYF
TGTGCCAGCAGCAAATACGCGGGATCGCACCTGTCCGAGCAGTACTTC
>once|-|TRBV5-1|TRBJ2-2
CASSLDGAGPNTGELFF
TGCGCCAGCAGCTTGGATGGGGCGGGACCGAACACCGGGGAGCTGTTTTTT
>once|-|TRBV5-6|TRBJ2-2
CASSLFGSERWGTGELFF
TGTGCCAGCAGCTTGTTTGGTAGCGAACGATGGGGCACCGGGGAGCTGTTTTTT
>-|TRBD1|TRBV9|TRBJ2-5
CASSQGVAGPLQETQYF
TGTGCCAGCAGCCAGGGGGTAGCCGGGCCCCTCCAAGAGACCCAGTACTTC
>-|-|TRBV11-3|TRBJ2-3
CASSFVFTDTQYF
TGTGCCAGCAGCTTTGTCTTCACAGATACGCAGTATTTT
>-|-|TRBV30|TRBJ1-2
CAWSVTGTNYGYTF
TGTGCCTGGAGTGTTACTGGGACAAACTATGGCTACACCTTC
>-|TRBD1|TRBV6-6|TRBJ1-2
CATSRTGNQGYTF
TGTGCCACCTCTCGGACAGGGAATCAGGGCTACACCTTC
>-|-|TRBV11-2|TRBJ2-7
CASQEGSYEQYF
TGTGCCAGCCAGGAGGGCTCCTACGAGCAGTACTTC
>-|-|TRBV30|TRBJ2-1
CAWSSSGYNEQFF
TGTGCCTGGAGTTCATCGGGCTACAATGAGCAGTTCTTC
>-|TRBD2|TRBV6-6|TRBJ2-1
CASRGTREVNEQFF
TGTGCCAGCAGGGGGACTCGGGAGGTCAATGAGCAGTTCTTC
>-|TRBD2|TRBV6-5|TRBJ2-1
CASSAQTSSGEQFF
TGTGCCAGCAGTGCCCAGACTAGCTCGGGTGAGCAGTTCTTC
>-|TRBD2|TRBV15|TRBJ2-5
CATSKRLAGGPGETQYF
TGTGCCACCAGCAAAAGACTAGCGGGAGGGCCGGGAGAGACCCAGTACTTC